The 18 T cell receptor beta chains given below trace back to one sample, sequenced in a study of blood T cell repertoires in COVID-19. Profiling relied on immunoSEQ multiplex PCR, and the TCRdb table lists in-frame clones only, not all of them. The sample lists 150,000 to 200,000 clones, around 86% occurring once. The sequenced sample consisted of peripheral blood. The receptors originated from a man aged 40-55 years with acute or convalescent COVID-19.

J is TRBJ1-6 and V is TRBV18; TRBD1 matches at 7 bases. The germline V gene has CDR1 KGHSH and CDR2 LQKENI. V lost 2 bases, J lost 10 bases, and 8 bases stayed unmatched. This CDR3 is built from 15 residues. CDR3 sequence reads: CASSPSTGPSSPLHF. CDR3 nucleotides: TGTGCCAGCTCACCATCGACAGGGCCATCATCACCCCTCCACTTT. The entire variable domain, with the rest obtained from reference TRBV18 and TRBJ1-6, is as follows: NAGVMQNPRHLVRRRGQEARLRCSPMKGHSHVYWYRQLPEEGLKFMVYLQKENIIDESGMPKERFSAEFPKEGPSILRIQQVVRGDSAAYFCASSPSTGPSSPLHFGNGTRLTVT.

The genes are TRBV3-1 (or the pseudogene TRBV3-2) and TRBJ2-5; possibly TRBD1 for D (5 bases). The germline gives CDR1 LGHDT, CDR2 YNNKEL (reference sequence). Trimming pared 1 base from V and 7 bases from J, leaving 7 bases between. This CDR3 has 12 amino acids. CDR3 in amino acids: CASSQGTGTQYF. The CDR3 coding sequence is TGTGCCAGCAGCCAAGGTACAGGGACCCAGTACTTC.

There are a few counts of this clone. The rearrangement joins TRBV25-1 to TRBJ1-2; D gene ambiguous. V lost 5 bases and J 4 bases, leaving 14 bases between the germline ends. There are 14 residues in the CDR3. Germline CDR1 MGHDK, CDR2 SYGVNS. In DNA form, the CDR3 reads TGTGCCAGCAGTCTCCGTAGCTCCCGCTATGGCTACACCTTC. It yields the protein CASSLRSSRYGYTF.

The chain couples TRBV15 to TRBJ2-2, with TRBD2 matching over 9 bases. CDR3 length: 14 residues. V shed 6 bases and J 4 bases; nucleotides not matched to a gene: 3. The germline V gene has CDR1 LNHNV and CDR2 YYDKDF (reference sequence). CDR3 in amino acids: CATRRGGRTGELFF. In nucleotides, the CDR3 is TGTGCCACCAGGCGGGGGGGCCGCACCGGGGAGCTGTTTTTT.

This sequence joins TRBV6-2 or TRBV6-3 and TRBJ1-1; D unclear. Germline CDR1 and CDR2: MNHEY and SVGEGT. The CDR3 spans 12 residues. V lost 5 bases and J 0 bases, leaving 4 bases between the germline ends. Here the CDR3 reads CASSPVNTEAFF. The CDR3 coding sequence is TGTGCCAGCAGTCCAGTGAACACTGAAGCTTTCTTT.

This chain links TRBV21-1 with TRBJ1-3. TRBV21-1 is a listed pseudogene. The CDR3 is 17 residues long. The CDR3 coding sequence is TGTGCCAGCAGCAAAGAGCGGGTTAGGGTTGTTGGAAACACCATATATTTT. Translated, it gives CASSKERVRVVGNTIYF.

The V gene is TRBV11-2, the J gene TRBJ2-5, with 8 bases lining up with TRBD2. Per the germline V gene, CDR1 is SGHAT and CDR2 is FQNNGV. The length of the CDR3 is 17 residues. V was clipped by 7 bases and J by 6 bases; unmatched bases: 19. CDR3 DNA sequence: TGTGCCAGCACCCCTCTCGTCACGGGGGGGCTAATCAAGACCCAGTACTTC. This encodes CASTPLVTGGLIKTQYF.

V is TRBV5-5 and J is TRBJ1-6, with 11 positions matching TRBD1. From germline, CDR1 is SGHKS and CDR2 YYEKEE (reference sequence). The trim removed 4 bases at V and 10 bases at J, leaving 10 bases unmatched. The CDR3 loop spans 16 amino acids. The CDR3 reads CASSPGPGTGGSPLHF. The CDR3 DNA reads TGTGCCAGCAGCCCTGGTCCCGGGACAGGGGGATCACCCCTCCACTTT.

CDR3 coding DNA: TGTGCCAGTAGTAAAGACCGAAGCGCCTATAATTCACCCCTCCACTTT. Translated, it gives CASSKDRSAYNSPLHF. This sequence joins TRBV19 and TRBJ1-6; D unresolved. Trimming pared 4 bases from V and 2 bases from J, leaving 12 bases between. The CDR3 length is 16 residues. Germline lookup yields CDR1 LNHDA and CDR2 SQIVND (reference sequence).

The J gene is TRBJ2-5, the V gene TRBV7-2; 9 nucleotides align to TRBD1. V shed 5 bases and J 2 bases; nucleotides not matched to a gene: 12. The CDR3 loop spans 17 amino acids. Germline V gives CDR1 SGHTA, CDR2 FQGNSA. The CDR3 here is CASSTYRDRVLQETQYF. The CDR3 nucleotides are TGTGCCAGCAGCACTTACCGGGACAGGGTACTTCAAGAGACCCAGTACTTC.

This clone was observed a single time. This chain joins TRBV27 and TRBJ2-1, with D unresolved. The CDR3 runs 13 residues. Germline CDR1 is MNHEY and CDR2 is SMNVEV (reference sequence). V was clipped by 4 bases and J by 2 bases, with 6 bases between them. CDR3 in amino acids: CASSSSTYNEQFF. Here the CDR3 DNA reads TGTGCCAGCAGTTCGTCTACCTACAATGAGCAGTTCTTC.

This chain connects TRBV21-1 to TRBJ1-5; the table's D call, TRBD1, has no DNA check behind it. TRBV21-1 is deemed a pseudogene. CDR3 length equals 14 residues. The CDR3 protein is CASRYRGRGQPQHF. In nucleotides, the CDR3 is TGTGCCAGCCGATACAGGGGGCGCGGACAGCCCCAGCATTTT.

This chain links TRBV24-1 with TRBJ2-3; D call uncertain. CDR1 is KGHDR and CDR2 is SFDVKD in the germline V gene. Trimming took off 4 bases at V and 6 bases at J, with 13 bases between the two ends. The CDR3 is 14 residues long. The CDR3 DNA follows: TGTGCCACCAGTGACCCCGGGTCTTCCGATACGCAGTATTTT. Its translation: CATSDPGSSDTQYF.

The V call is TRBV3-1 (or the pseudogene TRBV3-2), the J call TRBJ1-6; TRBD1 agrees at 7 bases. This CDR3 has 14 amino acids. J was trimmed by 6 bases and V by 4 bases; bases with no gene match: 3. CDR1 and CDR2 from the germline V gene are LGHDT and YNNKEL (reference sequence). This chain's CDR3 is CASSRTGSNSPLHF. For the CDR3, the DNA is TGTGCCAGCAGCCGGACAGGTTCTAATTCACCCCTCCACTTT.

In this sample, this clone turned up a few times. V usage is TRBV7-9 and J usage is TRBJ1-6, with TRBD1 matching 8 bases. The germline V gene has CDR1 SEHNR and CDR2 FQNEAQ (reference sequence). CDR3 size: 12 residues. The V segment lost 5 bases and the J segment 16 bases; nucleotides outside the gene matches: 7. CDR3 nucleotides: TGTGCCAGCAGCCCCGAGGACAGGGCACTCCACTTT. This translates into CASSPEDRALHF.

This rearrangement joins TRBV7-9 to TRBJ2-7; tentative D call: TRBD2 (6 bases). The germline V and J ends were trimmed by 4 bases and 7 bases, with 17 bases remaining between them. The CDR3 is 14 amino acids. Germline V gives CDR1 SEHNR, CDR2 FQNEAQ (reference sequence). CDR3 sequence (DNA): TGTGCCAGCAGCTACGGGGATACCAGCGGGGAGCAGTACTTC. Translated, it gives CASSYGDTSGEQYF.

This sequence joins TRBV27 and TRBJ2-7, with D possibly matching TRBD2 (6 bases). The length of the CDR3 is 12 residues. The germline gives CDR1 MNHEY, CDR2 SMNVEV (reference sequence). Deletions cut 1 base from V and 7 bases from J, with 8 bases between. CDR3 DNA: TGTGCCAGCAGTTTATATGGAGGGGAGCAGTACTTC. It specifies CASSLYGGEQYF.

V is TRBV4-2 and J is TRBJ2-5; D remains ambiguous. This CDR3 comprises 14 residues. Germline values: CDR1 LGHNA, CDR2 YNFKEQ. V lost 1 base to trimming and J lost 1 base, with 7 bases between them. The DNA for the CDR3 is TGTGCCAGCAGCCAAGGCGGAACCCAAGAGACCCAGTACTTC. Protein sequence: CASSQGGTQETQYF.